One and the same sample provided the 7 T cell receptor beta chains below, sequenced in a study of T-cell reconstitution after alpha-beta-depleted transplantation in children. Preparing the TCRbeta library involved the use of unique molecular identifiers. TCRdb processed the PCR reads anew with MiXCR; each CDR3 protein has one entry. Of a few hundred thousand distinct CDR3 sequences in the sample, 9.7% were seen once. The sequencing used PBMCs from the stem cell graft donor, collected from the stem cell graft. The receptors were gathered from a human donor who donated a stem cell graft to a child with SCID.

This clonotype appeared many times. Here the CDR3 DNA reads TGTGCCAGCAGTTACAGGACAGGGGATTTCTCCTATAATTCACCCCTCCACTTT. As protein: CASSYRTGDFSYNSPLHF. The chain links TRBV6-5 to TRBJ1-6; 9 positions agree with TRBD1. The V and J ends lost 2 bases and 0 bases, in that order; junction bases with no gene match: 5. Germline V gives CDR1 MNHEY, CDR2 SVGAGI. The CDR3 has 18 amino acids.

The chain is built from TRBV20-1 and TRBJ1-4, with TRBD1 identical over 8 bases. This CDR3 has 13 amino acids. Looked up from germline, CDR1 is DFQATT and CDR2 is SNEGSKA (reference sequence). The CDR3 loop is CIAAGQEDGKLFF. DNA of the CDR3: TGCATTGCGGCGGGACAGGAGGACGGAAAACTGTTTTTT.

The sample holds many counts of this clonotype. The rearrangement uses TRBV14 and TRBJ2-1; D not resolved. CDR1 is SGHDN, CDR2 FVKESK, per germline. CDR3 size: 15 residues. V was trimmed by 4 bases and J by 0 bases, leaving 10 bases between them. The CDR3 DNA reads TGTGCCAGCAGCCCCTACAAGAGCTCCTACAATGAGCAGTTCTTC. It codes for CASSPYKSSYNEQFF. The entire variable domain, with the rest obtained from reference TRBV14 and TRBJ2-1, is as follows: EAGVTQFPSHSVIEKGQTVTLRCDPISGHDNLYWYRRVMGKEIKFLLHFVKESKQDESGMPNNRFLAERTGGTYSTLKVQPAELEDSGVYFCASSPYKSSYNEQFFGPGTRLTVL.

This clonotype appeared many times. The chain is built from TRBV5-1 and TRBJ1-1; tentative D call: TRBD1 (5 bases). From germline, CDR1 is SGHRS and CDR2 YFSETQ. The CDR3 runs to 15 residues. V lost 0 bases and J 3 bases, leaving 12 bases between the germline ends. CDR3 loop: CASSLAIGADTEAFF. Here the CDR3 DNA reads TGCGCCAGCAGCTTGGCCATAGGGGCCGACACTGAAGCTTTCTTT.

This clonotype was detected ten times or more. This CDR3 is CASSPQTDFYGYTF. DNA of the CDR3: TGTGCCAGCAGTCCCCAGACGGACTTCTATGGCTACACCTTC. This sequence joins TRBV6-2 or TRBV6-3 and TRBJ1-2, with D unclear. The ends were cut back, 5 bases at V and 4 bases at J, with 14 bases in the middle. The CDR3 runs 14 residues. CDR1 MNHEY and CDR2 SVGEGT come from the germline V gene.

This clonotype was found many times. This chain uses TRBV12-3 or TRBV12-4 with TRBJ2-1, with D unclear. The ends were cut back, 3 bases at V and 10 bases at J, with 10 bases in the middle. This CDR3 has 12 residues. CDR3 loop: CASSLGYREQFF. In nucleotides, the CDR3 is TGTGCCAGCAGTTTGGGGTATCGGGAGCAGTTCTTC.

This clonotype came up many times. The chain recombines TRBV27 with TRBJ1-5; 7 bases line up with TRBD1. With 6 bases clipped from V and 3 bases from J, the junction kept 8 bases outside the gene matches. Germline V gene lookup returns CDR1 MNHEY and CDR2 SMNVEV (reference sequence). The CDR3 loop spans 15 amino acids. CDR3 sequence (DNA): TGTGCCAGCAGCATTACCGGGACAGACAATCAGCCCCAGCATTTT. This gives the protein CASSITGTDNQPQHF.